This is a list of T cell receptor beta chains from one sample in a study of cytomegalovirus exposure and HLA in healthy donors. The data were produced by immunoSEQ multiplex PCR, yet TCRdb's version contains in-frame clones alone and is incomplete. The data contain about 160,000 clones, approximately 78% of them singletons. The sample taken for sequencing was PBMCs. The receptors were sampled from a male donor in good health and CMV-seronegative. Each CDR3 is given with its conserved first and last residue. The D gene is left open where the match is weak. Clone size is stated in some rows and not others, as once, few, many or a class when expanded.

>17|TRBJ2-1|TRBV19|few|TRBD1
CASSIDRQGVSYNEQFF
TGTGCCAGTAGTATAGATCGACAGGGGGTGAGCTACAATGAGCAGTTCTTC
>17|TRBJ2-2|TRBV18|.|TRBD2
CASSPLAGGPSTGELFF
TGTGCCAGCTCACCTCTAGCGGGAGGTCCTTCCACCGGGGAGCTGTTTTTT
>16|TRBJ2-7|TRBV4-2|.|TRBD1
CASSQMPGQGKNEQYF
TGTGCCAGCAGCCAAATGCCTGGACAGGGGAAAAACGAGCAGTACTTC
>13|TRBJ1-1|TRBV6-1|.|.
CASSGVGVTEAFF
TGTGCCAGCTCAGGGGTAGGGGTTACTGAAGCTTTCTTT
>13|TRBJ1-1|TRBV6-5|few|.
CASSYEGNTEAFF
TGTGCCAGCAGTTACGAGGGGAACACTGAAGCTTTCTTT
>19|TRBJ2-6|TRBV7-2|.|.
CASSPAGRGSGSGANVLTF
TGTGCCAGCAGTCCTGCCGGCAGGGGATCCGGCTCTGGGGCCAACGTCCTGACTTTC
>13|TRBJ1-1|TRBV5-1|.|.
CASSLTGDTEAFF
TGCGCCAGCAGCTTAACAGGAGACACTGAAGCTTTCTTT
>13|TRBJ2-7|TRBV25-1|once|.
CASTGQAYYEQYF
TGTGCCAGCACGGGACAAGCCTACTACGAGCAGTACTTC
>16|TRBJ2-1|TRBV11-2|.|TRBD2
CASSQIAGGLRNEQFF
TGTGCCAGCAGTCAAATAGCGGGAGGGCTGCGCAATGAGCAGTTCTTC
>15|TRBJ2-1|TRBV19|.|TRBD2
CASSIGRGGRNEQFF
TGTGCCAGTAGTATTGGGCGGGGGGGTAGAAATGAGCAGTTCTTC
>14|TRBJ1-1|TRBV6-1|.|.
CASRPIGQNTEAFF
TGTGCCAGCAGACCAATCGGACAGAACACTGAAGCTTTCTTT
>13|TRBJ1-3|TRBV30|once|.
CAWSGGAGNTIYF
TGTGCCTGGAGTGGCGGGGCTGGAAACACCATATATTTT
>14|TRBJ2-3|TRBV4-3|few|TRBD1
CASSQETGRDTQYF
TGCGCCAGCAGCCAAGAGACAGGGCGAGATACGCAGTATTTT
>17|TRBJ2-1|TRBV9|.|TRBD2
CASSPQAGGATYNEQFF
TGTGCCAGCAGCCCACAAGCGGGGGGTGCTACCTACAATGAGCAGTTCTTC
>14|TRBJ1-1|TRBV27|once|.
CASSLGVLSGAAFF
TGTGCCAGCAGTTTGGGGGTTTTATCGGGAGCAGCTTTCTTT
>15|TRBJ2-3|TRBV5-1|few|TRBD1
CASSPGTGTWDTQYF
TGCGCCAGCAGCCCAGGGACAGGGACGTGGGATACGCAGTATTTT
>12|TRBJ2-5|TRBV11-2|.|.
CASSAGQETQYF
TGTGCCAGCAGCGCCGGCCAAGAGACCCAGTACTTC
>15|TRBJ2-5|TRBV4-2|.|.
CASSQVSEGEETQYF
TGTGCCAGCAGCCAAGTCTCAGAGGGAGAAGAGACCCAGTACTTC
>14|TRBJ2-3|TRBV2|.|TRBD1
CASSSGQGTDTQYF
TGTGCCAGCAGTTCGGGACAGGGGACAGATACGCAGTATTTT
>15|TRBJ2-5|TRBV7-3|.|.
CASSLTGGFSETQYF
TGTGCCAGCAGCTTAACGGGCGGGTTTTCGGAGACCCAGTACTTC
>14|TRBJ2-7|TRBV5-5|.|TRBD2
CASSRPGGSYEQYF
TGTGCCAGCAGCCGGCCGGGGGGTTCCTACGAGCAGTACTTC
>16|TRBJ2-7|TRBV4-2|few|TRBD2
CASSQDLGGGSYEQYF
TGTGCCAGCAGCCAAGATCTGGGCGGGGGATCCTACGAGCAGTACTTC
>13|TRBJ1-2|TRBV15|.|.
CATSRPPGYGYTF
TGTGCCACCAGCAGACCGCCAGGGTATGGCTACACCTTC